These 26 T cell receptor beta chains share one sample of origin, sequenced in a study of human T cells and chemical hapten exposure. The time point was: patch test 1, 2 weeks after DPC sensitization. Described treatment: therapeutic diphenylcyclopropenone sensitization with weekly scalp DPC. Via MiXCR, TCRdb re-called the RACE reads, giving one row per CDR3 protein. The repertoire holds 80,000 to 100,000 distinct CDR3 sequences, with 6% to 9% as singletons. The sample was whole blood, taken in connection with sensitization to the hapten diphenylcyclopropenone (DPC). All receptors come from a young woman with alopecia areata. Some clones in this sample may be carry-over from other donors' samples.

This clonotype was counted many times. The rearrangement links TRBV7-2 to TRBJ2-1; 11 positions agree with TRBD2. The germline V gene has CDR1 SGHTA and CDR2 FQGNSA. V lost 1 base, J lost 6 bases, and 5 bases stayed unmatched. This CDR3 region has 16 residues. In nucleotides, the CDR3 is TGTGCCAGCAGCTTAGGTACTAGCGGGGGACTCAATGAGCAGTTCTTC. The encoded protein is CASSLGTSGGLNEQFF.

This clonotype was found many times. V gene TRBV5-4 combines with J gene TRBJ1-6; D is ambiguous. This CDR3 is 15 amino acids long. In germline, CDR1 is SGHNT, CDR2 YYREEE (reference sequence). Deletions cut 4 bases from V and 7 bases from J, with 15 bases between. The CDR3 protein is CASSLRTDLNSPLHF. For the CDR3, the DNA is TGTGCCAGCAGCCTCCGGACCGACTTGAATTCACCCCTCCACTTT.

Ten or more counts support this clonotype. The rearrangement joins TRBV6-2 or TRBV6-3 to TRBJ1-6, with TRBD1 as a possible D gene (5 bases). CDR3 length: 16 amino acids. Trimming left V 2 bases short and J 0 bases short, with 8 bases between. CDR1 MNHEY and CDR2 SVGEGT come from the germline V gene. The CDR3 coding sequence is TGTGCCAGCAGTTACGGGGCGAGCTCCTATAATTCACCCCTCCACTTT. This gives the protein CASSYGASSYNSPLHF.

As to this clonotype: This clone may be a read error of a much larger clone one base away. In this CDR3 the conserved last residue, phenylalanine or tryptophan, is missing, so a read error is likely. The chain is built from TRBV11-2 and TRBJ2-1; 9 nucleotides match TRBD2. The CDR3 totals 16 residues. The ends lost 1 base at V and 10 bases at J; junction bases unmatched: 11. Germline V lookup: CDR1 SGHAT, CDR2 FQNNGV. The chain's CDR3 is CASSLGGSLAGKEQFL. In DNA form, the CDR3 reads TGTGCCAGCAGCTTAGGCGGGTCGCTAGCGGGGAAGGAGCAGTTCCTC.

This clonotype has a count of ten or more. This rearrangement joins TRBV5-1 to TRBJ2-1; TRBD2 matches 8 bases. This CDR3 comprises 16 residues. The V and J ends lost 0 bases and 7 bases, in that order; junction bases with no gene match: 9. Germline V gene data show CDR1 as SGHRS and CDR2 as YFSETQ. CDR3 in amino acids: CASSLAGGASRNEQFF. As DNA, the CDR3 is TGCGCCAGCAGCTTGGCGGGGGGGGCCTCCCGGAATGAGCAGTTCTTC.

This clonotype was counted many times. The chain combines TRBV2 with TRBJ1-1; a possible D gene is TRBD1 (5 bases). Germline V lookup: CDR1 SNHLY, CDR2 FYNNEI. The V end lost 4 bases, the J end lost 1 base, and 7 bases lay between the germline ends. The CDR3 extends over 13 amino acids. The CDR3 sequence is CASSGRGNTEAFF. CDR3 coding DNA: TGTGCCAGCAGTGGGAGGGGGAACACTGAAGCTTTCTTT.

This clonotype has just a few counts. This sequence joins TRBV14 and TRBJ2-2; TRBD2 is a possible D gene (5 bases). Trimming removed 0 bases at V and 5 bases at J, with 7 bases between. This CDR3 has 14 amino acids. The germline gives CDR1 SGHDN, CDR2 FVKESK. CDR3 sequence (DNA): TGTGCCAGCAGCCAAGAATTAGCGACCGGGGAGCTGTTTTTT. This gives the protein CASSQELATGELFF.

This chain connects TRBV3-1 to TRBJ1-1, with D possibly being TRBD1 (6 bases). This CDR3 has 15 amino acids. Germline V gene data show CDR1 as LGHDT and CDR2 as YNNKEL (reference sequence). V shed 4 bases and J shed 3 bases, with 15 bases lying between them. Here the CDR3 reads CASSPNSGGDTEAFF. The CDR3 coding sequence is TGTGCCAGCAGCCCAAACTCGGGGGGCGACACTGAAGCTTTCTTT.

This clonotype was counted between two and nine times. The rearrangement links TRBV5-1 to TRBJ2-1; TRBD2 aligns across 9 bases. CDR1 SGHRS and CDR2 YFSETQ come from the germline V gene. The CDR3 extends over 17 amino acids. The J segment lost 1 base and the V segment lost 2 bases, leaving 7 bases of the junction unmatched. The CDR3 region has the DNA TGCGCCAGCAGCTTAACTAGCGGGCGGGTATCCTACAATGAGCAGTTCTTC. Translated: CASSLTSGRVSYNEQFF.

This clonotype was found many times. The chain uses TRBV2 and TRBJ1-1; 8 bases are a match to TRBD1. Germline values: CDR1 SNHLY, CDR2 FYNNEI. The J segment lost 1 base and the V segment lost 5 bases, leaving 6 bases of the junction unmatched. This CDR3 has 15 residues. In DNA form, the CDR3 reads TGTGCCAGCAGTCGTCCAGGGGGCGAGAACACTGAAGCTTTCTTT. Its protein is CASSRPGGENTEAFF.

The chain links TRBV7-6 to TRBJ2-3; D is possibly TRBD2 (6 bases). Trimming took 1 base from V and 7 from J, leaving 12 bases between them. From germline, CDR1 is SGHVS and CDR2 FNYEAQ. The CDR3 has 14 residues. The CDR3 DNA is TGTGCCAGCAGCTTAGTCGGGAGTGAGAATACGCAGTATTTT. Translation: CASSLVGSENTQYF.

This chain connects TRBV6-6 to TRBJ1-5; unclear D gene. Trimming took 2 bases from V and 0 from J, leaving 8 bases between them. Looked up from germline, CDR1 is MNHNY and CDR2 is SVGAGI (reference sequence). CDR3 length: 15 residues. CDR3 residues: CASSYTPYSNQPQHF. The CDR3 DNA is TGTGCCAGCAGTTACACACCTTATAGCAATCAGCCCCAGCATTTT.

This clonotype was counted a few times. V is TRBV5-1 and J is TRBJ2-1; possible D gene TRBD1, 6 bases. V was clipped by 0 bases and J by 4 bases, with 11 bases between them. This CDR3 spans 15 amino acids. CDR1 is SGHRS, CDR2 YFSETQ, per germline. CDR3 bases: TGCGCCAGCAGCTTGGGTCAGGGGCTTTACAATGAGCAGTTCTTC. This encodes CASSLGQGLYNEQFF.

The sample holds many counts of this clonotype. The gene calls are TRBV6-1 and TRBJ1-2; 9 bases fit TRBD1. The V gene end was trimmed by 4 bases and the J gene end by 3 bases; junction bases not matched to a gene: 6. Germline loops: CDR1 MNHNS, CDR2 SASEGT. This CDR3 contains 15 residues. CDR3: CASSAGTGSHYGYTF. The CDR3 DNA reads as TGTGCCAGCAGTGCCGGGACAGGGAGTCACTATGGCTACACCTTC.

This clonotype was recorded at least ten times. V and J are TRBV20-1 and TRBJ1-4, with no clear D. Germline V gene data show CDR1 as DFQATT and CDR2 as SNEGSKA (reference sequence). The CDR3 is 12 amino acids. V dropped 0 bases and J dropped 8 bases, with 7 bases sitting between them. Here the CDR3 reads CSARDGREKLFF. Here the CDR3 DNA reads TGCAGTGCTAGAGACGGGAGAGAAAAACTGTTTTTT.

Concerning this clonotype: A much bigger clone sits one base away, suggesting this may be a read error. The rearrangement uses TRBV18 and TRBJ2-7; D tentatively fits TRBD1 or TRBD2 (6 bases each). The V gene lost 4 bases and the J gene lost 5 bases, with 15 bases spanning the gap. This CDR3 is 14 amino acids long. Germline V gene lookup returns CDR1 KGHSH and CDR2 LQKENI. CDR3 region: CASSRGAQTDEQYF. The CDR3 nucleotides are TGTGCCAGCTCACGGGGGGCGCAGACCGACGAGCAGTACTTC.

This clonotype was seen only once. This clone may be a read error of a much larger clone one base away. The chain recombines TRBV4-1 with TRBJ2-2; 8 bases agree with TRBD2. Germline values: CDR1 MGHRA, CDR2 YSYEKL. The CDR3 sequence is 17 residues long. CDR3 DNA sequence: TGCGCCAGCAGCCATCCCAAGGCGGGGGGCTGGCCCGGGGAGCTGTATTTT. Residues: CASSHPKAGGWPGELYF.

In this sample, this clonotype turned up many times. The gene calls are TRBV7-3 and TRBJ1-1; D may be TRBD1 (6 bases). The length of the CDR3 is 15 residues. Trimming cost V 2 bases and J 5 bases, with 15 bases left between them. Germline V gene sequence: CDR1 SGHTA, CDR2 FQGTGA. The CDR3 here is CASSLSGAAVTEAFF. The CDR3 DNA reads as TGTGCCAGCAGCTTATCAGGGGCCGCGGTGACTGAAGCTTTCTTT.

This clonotype has more than one count but fewer than ten. The rearrangement joins TRBV6-6 to TRBJ2-3, with TRBD1 identical over 7 bases. The CDR3 sequence is 14 residues long. V lost 8 bases and J lost 5; bases outside the gene matches: 10. Germline V gene sequence: CDR1 MNHNY, CDR2 SVGAGI (reference sequence). The CDR3 spells CASAKTGPQDTQYF. The CDR3 DNA reads TGTGCCAGCGCAAAGACAGGGCCGCAAGATACGCAGTATTTT.

This clonotype occurred a few times. The genes are TRBV20-1 and TRBJ1-2; 9 bases fit TRBD1. CDR1 DFQATT and CDR2 SNEGSKA come from the germline V gene (reference sequence). This CDR3 has 15 residues. The V segment lost 7 bases and the J segment 3 bases; nucleotides outside the gene matches: 12. The CDR3 sequence: CSVPKGTGIHYGYTF. The CDR3 nucleotides are TGCAGTGTCCCGAAAGGGACAGGGATACACTATGGCTACACCTTC.

This clonotype was counted ten times or more. This chain uses TRBV20-1 with TRBJ2-5, with D maybe TRBD1 (8 bases). Between the trimmed V and J ends, which lost 6 bases and 5 bases, there was a span of 13 bases. The CDR3 runs 12 residues. Germline V gene lookup returns CDR1 DFQATT and CDR2 SNEGSKA (reference sequence). The CDR3 bases are TGCAGTGCGGACAGGGAGGGGGAGACCCAGTACTTC. This encodes CSADREGETQYF.

This clonotype was seen more than once but under ten times. The rearrangement links TRBV29-1 to TRBJ1-1; D not certain. CDR1 SQVTM and CDR2 ANQGSEA come from the germline V gene. The CDR3 is 12 residues long. V dropped 6 bases and J dropped 1 base, with 9 bases sitting between them. As DNA, the CDR3 is TGCAGCGTCAAATTTGGGAACACTGAAGCTTTCTTT. Translating gives CSVKFGNTEAFF.

This clonotype was counted at least ten times. V usage is TRBV5-4 and J usage is TRBJ2-7, with TRBD2 matching over 7 bases. This CDR3 is built from 14 residues. The trim removed 3 bases at V and 1 base at J, leaving 4 bases unmatched. The germline gives CDR1 SGHNT, CDR2 YYREEE (reference sequence). The CDR3 bases are TGTGCCAGCAGCTCCCGGGGGGTATCCTACGAGCAGTACTTC. It translates to CASSSRGVSYEQYF.

This clonotype was seen more than once but under ten times. V and J are TRBV7-2 and TRBJ1-2, with D uncertain. V was shortened by 3 bases and J by 4 bases, with 9 bases between the two germline ends. CDR3 length: 13 residues. Germline V gene data show CDR1 as SGHTA and CDR2 as FQGNSA. DNA of the CDR3: TGTGCCAGCAGCTTTTTAGGGAGCTATGGCTACACCTTC. Its translation is CASSFLGSYGYTF.

This clonotype was counted between two and nine times. The chain has TRBV27 and TRBJ2-5; 10 bases align to TRBD1. CDR1 and CDR2 (germline): MNHEY, SMNVEV (reference sequence). V lost 6 bases to trimming and J lost 5 bases; unmatched junction nucleotides: 18. This CDR3 region has 18 residues. As DNA, the CDR3 is TGTGCCAGCAGCACGACCCCTCGACAGGGGGCAATTGGGGAGACCCAGTACTTC. Protein sequence: CASSTTPRQGAIGETQYF.

This clonotype was recorded a few times. The chain employs TRBV27 and TRBJ1-4, with D possibly TRBD1 on 6 matching bases. The germline V and J ends were trimmed by 6 bases and 7 bases, with 15 bases remaining between them. Germline CDR1 reads MNHEY; CDR2 reads SMNVEV (reference sequence). This CDR3 region has 14 residues. CDR3 sequence (DNA): TGTGCCAGCAGGGGGGCCGGGAGGATTGAAAAACTGTTTTTT. Translation gives CASRGAGRIEKLFF.